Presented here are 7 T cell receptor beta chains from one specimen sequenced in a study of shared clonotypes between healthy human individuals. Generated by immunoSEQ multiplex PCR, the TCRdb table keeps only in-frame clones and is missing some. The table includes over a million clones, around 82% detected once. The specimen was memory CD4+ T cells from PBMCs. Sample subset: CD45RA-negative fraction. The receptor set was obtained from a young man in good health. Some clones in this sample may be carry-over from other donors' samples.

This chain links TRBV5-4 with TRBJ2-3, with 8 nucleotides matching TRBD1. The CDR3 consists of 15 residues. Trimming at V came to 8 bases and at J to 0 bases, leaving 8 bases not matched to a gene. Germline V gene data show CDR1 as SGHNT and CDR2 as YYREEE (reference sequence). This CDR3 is CASATGVQSTDTQYF. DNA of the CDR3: TGTGCCAGTGCGACAGGGGTTCAAAGCACAGATACGCAGTATTTT.

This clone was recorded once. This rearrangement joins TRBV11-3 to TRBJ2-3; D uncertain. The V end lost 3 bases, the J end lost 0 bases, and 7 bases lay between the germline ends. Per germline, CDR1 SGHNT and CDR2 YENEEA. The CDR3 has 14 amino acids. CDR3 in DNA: TGTGCCAGCAGCTTGAAGGGTAGCACAGATACGCAGTATTTT. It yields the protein CASSLKGSTDTQYF.

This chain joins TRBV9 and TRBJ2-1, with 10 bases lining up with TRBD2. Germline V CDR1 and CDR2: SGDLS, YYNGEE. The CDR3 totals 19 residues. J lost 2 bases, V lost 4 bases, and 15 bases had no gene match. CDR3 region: CASSPTASGSSSTYNEQFF. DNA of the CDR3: TGTGCCAGCAGCCCAACAGCTAGCGGGAGTTCTAGCACCTACAATGAGCAGTTCTTC.

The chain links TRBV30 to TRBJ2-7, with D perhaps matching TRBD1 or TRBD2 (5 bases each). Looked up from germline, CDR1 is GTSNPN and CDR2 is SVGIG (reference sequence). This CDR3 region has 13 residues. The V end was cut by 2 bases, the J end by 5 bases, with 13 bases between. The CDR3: CAWSTSRGNEQYF. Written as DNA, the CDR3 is TGTGCCTGGAGTACATCTCGGGGCAACGAGCAGTACTTC.

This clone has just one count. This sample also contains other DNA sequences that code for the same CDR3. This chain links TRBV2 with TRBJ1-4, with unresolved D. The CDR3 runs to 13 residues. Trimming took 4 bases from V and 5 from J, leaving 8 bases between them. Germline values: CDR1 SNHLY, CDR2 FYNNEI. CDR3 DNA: TGTGCCAGCAGTGGGCGAGAGAATGAAAAACTGTTTTTT. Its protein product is CASSGRENEKLFF. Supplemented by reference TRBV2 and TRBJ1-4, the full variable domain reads EPEVTQTPSHQVTQMGQEVILRCVPISNHLYFYWYRQILGQKVEFLVSFYNNEISEKSEIFDDQFSVERPDGSNFTLKIRSTKLEDSAMYFCASSGRENEKLFFGSGTQLSVL.

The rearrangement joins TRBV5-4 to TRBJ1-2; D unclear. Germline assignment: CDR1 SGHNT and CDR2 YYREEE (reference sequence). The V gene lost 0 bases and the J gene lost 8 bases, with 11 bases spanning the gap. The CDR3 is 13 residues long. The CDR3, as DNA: TGTGCCAGCAGCTTGGACGGACTTGAAGGCTACACCTTC. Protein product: CASSLDGLEGYTF.

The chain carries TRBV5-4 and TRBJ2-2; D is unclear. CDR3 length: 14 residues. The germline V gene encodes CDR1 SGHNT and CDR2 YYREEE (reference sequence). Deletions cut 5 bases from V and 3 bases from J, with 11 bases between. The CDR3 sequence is CASRPNPDTGELFF. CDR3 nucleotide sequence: TGTGCCAGCAGGCCTAACCCCGACACCGGGGAGCTGTTTTTT.